A single sample gave rise to the 30 T cell receptor beta chains below, sequenced in a study of identical twins (dated by TCRdb to 2016 to 2018). The library relied on 5' RACE. The run used an Illumina HiSeq 2000. Using fastp at Q25 and MiXCR, TCRdb reprocessed the public reads and kept productive beta chains. Identical CDR3 proteins give one entry, which carries the most common genes and DNA. Present in this sample are under 300,000 distinct CDR3 sequences, around an eighth of which were seen just once. The top ten clones comprise 8.8% of the sample. Sequencing was performed on memory (CD45RO+) T cells sorted from blood. In the paper's terms, the cell subset or site label means: CD45RO+ enriched T cells. These receptors all stem from a woman between 18 and 29 years old in good health.

This clonotype was counted ten times or more. V gene TRBV5-1 combines with J gene TRBJ2-1; TRBD2 matches 10 bases. Germline CDR1 and CDR2: SGHRS and YFSETQ. V gave up 2 bases and J gave up 0 bases; unmatched junction bases: 14. The CDR3 has 20 amino acids. The chain's CDR3 is CASSFLPSGGGGISYNEQFF. CDR3 DNA sequence: TGCGCCAGCAGCTTTTTGCCTAGCGGGGGCGGTGGGATCTCCTACAATGAGCAGTTCTTC.

The chain uses TRBV18 and TRBJ2-3, with D unresolved. The length of the CDR3 is 14 residues. From germline, CDR1 is KGHSH and CDR2 LQKENI. The V gene lost 3 bases and the J gene lost 3 bases, with 10 bases spanning the gap. DNA for the CDR3: TGTGCCAGCTCACCGAGACAAATAACAGATACGCAGTATTTT. The encoded protein is CASSPRQITDTQYF.

The chain uses TRBV5-5 and TRBJ2-5; TRBD1 agrees at 8 bases. In germline, CDR1 is SGHKS, CDR2 YYEKEE (reference sequence). J lost 4 bases, V lost 2 bases, and 7 bases had no gene match. This CDR3 spans 15 amino acids. CDR3 in DNA: TGTGCCAGCAGCTTTCGACAGGGGTCCCGAGAGACCCAGTACTTC. Amino acids: CASSFRQGSRETQYF.

J is TRBJ2-3 and V is TRBV7-3; the D call may be TRBD1 or TRBD2 (5 bases each). The germline V gene encodes CDR1 SGHTA and CDR2 FQGTGA. The V end was cut by 2 bases, the J end by 6 bases, with 12 bases between. The CDR3 is made up of 14 amino acids. The CDR3 sequence: CASSLVGVADTQYF. The CDR3 DNA reads TGTGCCAGCAGCTTAGTGGGGGTGGCGGATACGCAGTATTTT.

V gene TRBV27 combines with J gene TRBJ2-1; 11 bases fit TRBD2. The V segment lost 6 bases and the J segment 16 bases; nucleotides outside the gene matches: 5. The CDR3 is 11 amino acids. Looked up from germline, CDR1 is MNHEY and CDR2 is SMNVEV (reference sequence). CDR3 in amino acids: CASRLAGAAFF. In nucleotides, the CDR3 is TGTGCCAGCAGACTAGCGGGAGCGGCCTTCTTC.

This clonotype was observed a handful of times. The V gene is TRBV5-1, the J gene TRBJ1-5; D perhaps matches TRBD1 (6 bases). Between the trimmed V and J ends, which lost 4 bases and 7 bases, there was a span of 18 bases. The germline CDR1 and CDR2 sequences are SGHRS and YFSETQ. The CDR3 has 15 residues. As DNA, the CDR3 is TGCGCCAGCAGCCCGGGGGCTACGGAGGACCAGCCCCAGCATTTT. It is translated as CASSPGATEDQPQHF.

The V and J genes are TRBV6-5 and TRBJ2-7; possibly TRBD2 for D (6 bases). There are 17 residues in the CDR3. CDR1 is MNHEY, CDR2 SVGAGI, per germline. V lost 2 bases and J 1 base, leaving 18 bases between the germline ends. DNA for the CDR3: TGTGCCAGCAGTTACGGGTACGGGAGCCGTCCTTCCTACGAGCAGTACTTC. Translated, it gives CASSYGYGSRPSYEQYF.

This clonotype was counted a few times. This chain uses TRBV7-8 with TRBJ2-5, with 8 nucleotides matching TRBD1. Germline CDR1 reads SGHVS; CDR2 reads FQNEAQ. This CDR3 has 14 amino acids. V lost 5 bases and J lost 4; bases outside the gene matches: 6. The chain's CDR3 is CASSADRGGETQYF. Here the CDR3 DNA reads TGTGCCAGCAGCGCCGACAGGGGCGGAGAGACCCAGTACTTC. Full variable domain (rest looked up from reference TRBV7-8 and TRBJ2-5): GAGVSQSPRYKVAKRGQDVALRCDPISGHVSLFWYQQALGQGPEFLTYFQNEAQLDKSGLPSDRFFAERPEGSVSTLKIQRTQQEDSAVYLCASSADRGGETQYFGPGTRLLVL.

This clonotype has more than one count but fewer than ten. This sequence joins TRBV10-2 and TRBJ2-5; tentatively, D is TRBD2 (6 bases). V gave up 7 bases and J gave up 6 bases, with 18 bases separating them. The CDR3 is 14 residues long. Germline loops: CDR1 WSHSY, CDR2 SAAADI. The DNA for the CDR3 is TGCGCCAGCACCCTCATCGGCGGGGATAAGACCCAGTACTTC. Residues: CASTLIGGDKTQYF.

This clonotype occurred a few times. The chain combines TRBV5-1 with TRBJ1-1; D is ambiguous. V was shortened by 2 bases and J by 1 base, with 9 bases between the two germline ends. Per germline, CDR1 SGHRS and CDR2 YFSETQ. The CDR3 is 14 residues long. The CDR3 sequence is CASSFDWQNTEAFF. The CDR3 coding sequence is TGCGCCAGCAGCTTTGACTGGCAGAACACTGAAGCTTTCTTT.

This clonotype was recorded a few times. The chain combines TRBV5-1 with TRBJ2-3; the D gene is possibly TRBD1 (5 bases). Germline CDR1 is SGHRS and CDR2 is YFSETQ. CDR3 length: 13 amino acids. The V end was cut by 9 bases, the J end by 1 base, with 12 bases between. The CDR3 bases are TGCGCCATCAAGCAGGGTGGCACAGATACGCAGTATTTT. Amino acids: CAIKQGGTDTQYF.

This CDR3 is CASSFGGEEGYTF. CDR3 coding DNA: TGTGCCAGCAGCTTCGGGGGGGAAGAAGGCTACACCTTC. The chain has TRBV7-9 and TRBJ1-2; TRBD1 might be the D (5 bases). The V and J ends lost 3 bases and 8 bases respectively, with 13 bases between them. CDR1 and CDR2 (germline): SEHNR, FQNEAQ (reference sequence). This CDR3 region has 13 residues.

The rearrangement joins TRBV7-2 to TRBJ1-2; D might be TRBD1 (6 bases). V gave up 4 bases and J gave up 4 bases, with 10 bases separating them. This CDR3 region has 13 residues. Germline V gene lookup returns CDR1 SGHTA and CDR2 FQGNSA. CDR3 nucleotides: TGTGCCAGCAGCTCCGGACAGCTCTATGGCTACACCTTC. It encodes CASSSGQLYGYTF.

This chain links TRBV5-1 with TRBJ2-7; no clear D. Trimming cost V 6 bases and J 5 bases, with 12 bases left between them. Germline CDR1 and CDR2: SGHRS and YFSETQ. The CDR3 covers 12 residues. The CDR3 bases are TGCGCCAGCACCTCTGAACGAGACGAGCAGTACTTC. It codes for CASTSERDEQYF.

This clonotype has a count of ten or more. The chain joins TRBV20-1 to TRBJ2-7, with 11 bases that match TRBD2. This CDR3 is built from 14 residues. V was pared by 5 bases and J by 0 bases, with 3 bases of the junction left unmatched. Germline values: CDR1 DFQATT, CDR2 SNEGSKA (reference sequence). DNA of the CDR3: TGCAGTGCTCCGACTAGCGGGAACTCCTACGAGCAGTACTTC. Amino acids: CSAPTSGNSYEQYF.

Of note for this clonotype: Relative to the germline gene, one junction end is altered; a read error may explain this. The chain uses TRBV20-1 and TRBJ1-5; 8 bases align to TRBD1. The CDR3 has 13 residues. CDR1 DFQATT and CDR2 SNEGSKA come from the germline V gene (reference sequence). CDR3 amino acids: CGAIKQGDQPQHF. The CDR3 DNA reads as TGCGGTGCTATCAAACAGGGGGATCAGCCCCAGCATTTT.

This clonotype showed up just a few times. The chain recombines TRBV6-1 with TRBJ1-2, with D tentatively TRBD1 (5 bases). This CDR3 contains 15 residues. The V and J ends lost 8 bases and 3 bases respectively, with 19 bases between them. Germline values: CDR1 MNHNS, CDR2 SASEGT. Written as DNA, the CDR3 is TGTGCCAGCCGAGCCCCCGGGACGGGGGACTATGGCTACACCTTC. Translated, it gives CASRAPGTGDYGYTF.

This clonotype occurred many times. The chain employs TRBV5-1 and TRBJ2-6; D is tentatively TRBD1 or TRBD2 (5 bases each). V was clipped by 3 bases and J by 1 base, with 11 bases between them. CDR1 is SGHRS, CDR2 YFSETQ, per germline. CDR3 length: 16 residues. The CDR3 is CASSYGAASGANVLTF. The CDR3 coding sequence is TGCGCCAGCAGCTACGGGGCGGCGTCTGGGGCCAACGTCCTGACTTTC.

Many counts were recorded for this clonotype. The rearrangement uses TRBV11-2 and TRBJ2-1; 7 bases line up with TRBD2. The ends lost 0 bases at V and 5 bases at J; junction bases unmatched: 1. The CDR3 has 14 amino acids. Germline V lookup: CDR1 SGHAT, CDR2 FQNNGV. CDR3 nucleotide sequence: TGTGCCAGCAGCTTAGACGGGGGGAACAATGAGCAGTTCTTC. It specifies CASSLDGGNNEQFF.

The rearrangement joins TRBV20-1 to TRBJ2-1, with 10 bases matching TRBD2. V trimming: 0 bases; J trimming: 4 bases; junction bases outside the gene matches: 3. CDR1 is DFQATT and CDR2 is SNEGSKA in the germline V gene (reference sequence). The CDR3 contains 15 residues. The DNA of the CDR3 is TGCAGTGCTAGAGATTGGACTAGCGGTTACAATGAGCAGTTCTTC. It yields the protein CSARDWTSGYNEQFF.

CDR3 DNA: TGTGCCAGCAGGGCGACAGGTGGAGAGACCCAGTACTTC. Translating gives CASRATGGETQYF. The chain recombines TRBV12-3 or TRBV12-4 with TRBJ2-5, with D possibly matching TRBD1 (6 bases). The length of the CDR3 is 13 residues. Trimming stripped 6 bases from V and 4 bases from J, with 12 bases between.

The chain recombines TRBV12-3 or TRBV12-4 with TRBJ2-3, with 8 nucleotides matching TRBD2. J gave up 6 bases and V 3 bases, and 5 bases lay outside the gene matches. The CDR3 totals 14 residues. The CDR3 nucleotides are TGTGCCAGCAGTTTGCCTAGCGGGTCGGATACGCAGTATTTT. Protein sequence: CASSLPSGSDTQYF.

This sequence joins TRBV21-1 and TRBJ2-3; the tabulated D call, TRBD1, remains unverified against the DNA. TRBV21-1 is a pseudogene segment. The CDR3 extends over 16 amino acids. The CDR3 DNA follows: TGTGCCAGCAGCAAAGAGACGGGACAGGGGGGAGATACGCAGTATTTT. Protein: CASSKETGQGGDTQYF.

The chain employs TRBV20-1 and TRBJ2-3; TRBD2 agrees at 8 bases. The germline V gene has CDR1 DFQATT and CDR2 SNEGSKA (reference sequence). The CDR3 is made up of 11 amino acids. J was trimmed by 11 bases and V by 6 bases; bases with no gene match: 7. The CDR3 DNA is TGCAGTGCCAATAGCGGGGTGGGGCAGTATTTT. This gives the protein CSANSGVGQYF.

This sequence joins TRBV6-1 and TRBJ1-2; D unresolved. This CDR3 comprises 13 residues. Germline values: CDR1 MNHNS, CDR2 SASEGT. V was clipped by 2 bases and J by 7 bases, with 11 bases between them. CDR3 region: CASSEQEMVGYTF. As DNA, the CDR3 is TGTGCCAGCAGTGAACAGGAAATGGTTGGCTACACCTTC.

Many counts were recorded for this clonotype. V is TRBV3-1 and J is TRBJ2-3; D is undetermined. The germline gives CDR1 LGHDT, CDR2 YNNKEL (reference sequence). Trimming stripped 1 base from V and 6 bases from J, with 5 bases between. CDR3 length: 12 amino acids. CDR3 residues: CASSQGPDTQYF. CDR3 nucleotide sequence: TGTGCCAGCAGCCAAGGTCCGGATACGCAGTATTTT.

The chain recombines TRBV30 with TRBJ2-7; tentatively, D is TRBD1 (5 bases). The CDR3 consists of 14 residues. The germline gives CDR1 GTSNPN, CDR2 SVGIG (reference sequence). V shed 1 base and J shed 1 base, with 11 bases lying between them. This CDR3 reads CAWSANYRSYEQYF. The CDR3 DNA sequence: TGTGCCTGGAGTGCAAACTACAGGTCCTACGAGCAGTACTTC. The whole variable domain, remainder taken from reference TRBV30 and TRBJ2-7, is SQTIHQWPATLVQPVGSPLSLECTVEGTSNPNLYWYRQAAGRGLQLLFYSVGIGQISSEVPQNLSASRPQDRQFILSSKKLLLSDSGFYLCAWSANYRSYEQYFGPGTRLTVT.

This chain uses TRBV7-3 with TRBJ2-6, with TRBD2 as a possible D gene (7 bases). The V end lost 5 bases, the J end lost 0 bases, and 14 bases lay between the germline ends. The germline V gene encodes CDR1 SGHTA and CDR2 FQGTGA. The CDR3 is made up of 17 amino acids. This chain's CDR3 is CASSIRGATSGANVLTF. CDR3 nucleotides: TGTGCCAGCAGCATTCGGGGGGCCACCTCTGGGGCCAACGTCCTGACTTTC.

V usage is TRBV6-1 and J usage is TRBJ2-5, with 9 bases aligning to TRBD1. CDR1 and CDR2 from the germline V gene are MNHNS and SASEGT. Trimming at V came to 6 bases and at J to 3 bases, leaving 11 bases not matched to a gene. The CDR3 is made up of 16 amino acids. CDR3 in DNA: TGTGCCAGCAGCCCTTCCGGACAGGGGTGGGAAGAGACCCAGTACTTC. Translation gives CASSPSGQGWEETQYF.

This clonotype was counted only a few times. The chain couples TRBV10-3 to TRBJ2-1; 9 bases agree with TRBD2. The V gene end was trimmed by 8 bases and the J gene end by 7 bases; junction bases not matched to a gene: 6. Germline CDR1 is ENHRY and CDR2 is SYGVKD. This CDR3 contains 13 residues. The chain's CDR3 is CAIGTSYGNEQFF. DNA for the CDR3: TGTGCCATCGGGACTAGCTATGGGAATGAGCAGTTCTTC.